This T cell receptor beta chain emerged from a study of blood T cell repertoires in COVID-19. Assay used: immunoSEQ multiplex PCR; TCRdb lists only in-frame clones, some missing. The sample lists around 340,000 clones; 80% to 90% were seen once. This clone was seen a few times. The sequence was obtained from a woman aged 40 to 49 with acute COVID-19. Sequenced: PBMCs or T cells enriched from blood (not recorded which).

The CDR3 protein is CASAKGGVSSGNTIYF. The CDR3 nucleotides are TGTGCCAGCGCGAAGGGAGGGGTGTCATCTGGAAACACCATATATTTT. The chain is built from TRBV2 and TRBJ1-3, with D possibly matching TRBD1 (5 bases). CDR1 is SNHLY and CDR2 is FYNNEI in the germline V gene. This CDR3 spans 16 amino acids. The V end lost 8 bases, the J end lost 1 base, and 18 bases lay between the germline ends.